This passage covers 10 T cell receptor beta chains from one sample sequenced in a study of identical twins. From the 5' RACE reads, TCRdb called clonotypes with MiXCR, one entry per CDR3 protein. The profile shows 200,000 to 250,000 distinct CDR3 sequences, approximately 8.3% of them singletons. The sample was also reused in another study, on yellow fever vaccine responses in identical twins.

Material: memory (CD45RO+) T cells sorted from blood. The receptors originated from a woman between 18 and 29 years old in good health.

This clonotype was detected only a few times. CDR3 sequence (DNA): TGTGCCAGCAGCGCCGACCCTCCATACGAGCAGTACTTC. This codes for CASSADPPYEQYF. The genes are TRBV7-3 and TRBJ2-7; D not resolved. Germline assignment: CDR1 SGHTA and CDR2 FQGTGA. The CDR3 totals 13 residues. The V gene lost 5 bases and the J gene lost 4 bases, with 12 bases spanning the gap. Based on the CDR3 plus reference TRBV7-3 and TRBJ2-7, the full variable domain is GAGVSQTPSNKVTEKGKYVELRCDPISGHTALYWYRQSLGQGPEFLIYFQGTGAADDSGLPNDRFFAVRPEGSVSTLKIQRTERGDSAVYLCASSADPPYEQYFGPGTRLTVT.

This clonotype was counted between two and nine times. V and J are TRBV7-9 and TRBJ1-1; tentatively, D is TRBD1 (6 bases). V lost 4 bases to trimming and J lost 0 bases, with 12 bases between them. Germline V CDR1 and CDR2: SEHNR, FQNEAQ (reference sequence). The CDR3 runs 15 residues. The DNA of the CDR3 is TGTGCCAGCAGCTCCCGACAGGACCTGAACACTGAAGCTTTCTTT. Translating gives CASSSRQDLNTEAFF.

This chain joins TRBV9 and TRBJ2-6; D is unresolved. The CDR3 totals 15 residues. Trimming removed 3 bases at V and 0 bases at J, with 7 bases between. CDR1 is SGDLS, CDR2 YYNGEE, per germline. The chain's CDR3 is CASSGSHSGANVLTF. For the CDR3, the DNA is TGTGCCAGCAGCGGCAGCCACTCTGGGGCCAACGTCCTGACTTTC.

This clonotype has only a few counts. This sequence joins TRBV5-6 and TRBJ2-5, with unresolved D. Trimming shortened V by 0 bases and J by 1 base, and 7 bases separated the two germline ends. This CDR3 region has 14 residues. The germline CDR1 and CDR2 sequences are SGHDT and YYEEEE. In nucleotides, the CDR3 is TGTGCCAGCAGCTTGGGGGCTAGCCAAGAGACCCAGTACTTC. Amino acids: CASSLGASQETQYF.

The chain has TRBV7-2 and TRBJ2-1; D unclear. V lost 5 bases and J lost 4, with 15 bases in between. The CDR3 runs 15 residues. Germline CDR1 and CDR2: SGHTA and FQGNSA. The CDR3 sequence is CASSPGRVFYNEQFF. CDR3 DNA: TGTGCCAGCAGCCCAGGCCGAGTCTTTTACAATGAGCAGTTCTTC.

In its sample, this clonotype was seen a few times. The V call is TRBV11-1, the J call TRBJ1-4; D call uncertain. CDR3 size: 18 residues. Trimming pared 0 bases from V and 5 bases from J, leaving 19 bases between. Germline CDR1 is SGHAT and CDR2 is FQDESV (reference sequence). CDR3 residues: CASSLAEAWPKSNEKLFF. The CDR3 nucleotides read TGTGCCAGCAGCTTAGCAGAGGCATGGCCGAAATCAAATGAAAAACTGTTTTTT.

This clonotype was observed many times. The J gene is TRBJ2-7, the V gene TRBV7-2, with 8 bases fitting TRBD1. The J segment lost 3 bases and the V segment lost 5 bases, leaving 9 bases of the junction unmatched. The CDR3 extends over 15 amino acids. In germline, CDR1 is SGHTA, CDR2 FQGNSA. The CDR3 sequence is CASSLRTGRDYEQYF. Here the CDR3 DNA reads TGTGCCAGCAGCCTCAGGACAGGGAGAGACTACGAGCAGTACTTC.

The table lists this clonotype with many counts. V and J are TRBV28 and TRBJ1-2; tentatively, D is TRBD1 (5 bases). CDR3 length: 14 amino acids. The germline V and J ends were trimmed by 4 bases and 2 bases, with 11 bases remaining between them. Germline loops: CDR1 MDHEN, CDR2 SYDVKM. DNA of the CDR3: TGTGCCAGCAGTTCAGGGCTCAGAAACTATGGCTACACCTTC. It specifies CASSSGLRNYGYTF.

This clonotype was recorded a few times. V gene TRBV10-1 combines with J gene TRBJ2-2; 9 bases match TRBD1. This CDR3 is built from 13 residues. Germline loops: CDR1 WNHNN, CDR2 SYGVQD (reference sequence). V shed 10 bases and J 7 bases; nucleotides not matched to a gene: 7. The CDR3 DNA reads as TGCGCCACCAGGGACAGGGCGGACGGGGAGCTGTTTTTT. Translation gives CATRDRADGELFF.

The rearrangement uses TRBV18 and TRBJ2-5; the D gene is possibly TRBD2 (6 bases). This CDR3 contains 14 residues. V dropped 1 base and J dropped 0 bases, with 6 bases sitting between them. Looked up from germline, CDR1 is KGHSH and CDR2 is LQKENI. The CDR3 sequence is CASSPRDYQETQYF. In DNA form, the CDR3 reads TGTGCCAGCTCACCACGGGACTACCAAGAGACCCAGTACTTC. The full variable domain, in which reference TRBV18 and TRBJ2-5 provide the parts outside the CDR3, is NAGVMQNPRHLVRRRGQEARLRCSPMKGHSHVYWYRQLPEEGLKFMVYLQKENIIDESGMPKERFSAEFPKEGPSILRIQQVVRGDSAAYFCASSPRDYQETQYFGPGTRLLVL.